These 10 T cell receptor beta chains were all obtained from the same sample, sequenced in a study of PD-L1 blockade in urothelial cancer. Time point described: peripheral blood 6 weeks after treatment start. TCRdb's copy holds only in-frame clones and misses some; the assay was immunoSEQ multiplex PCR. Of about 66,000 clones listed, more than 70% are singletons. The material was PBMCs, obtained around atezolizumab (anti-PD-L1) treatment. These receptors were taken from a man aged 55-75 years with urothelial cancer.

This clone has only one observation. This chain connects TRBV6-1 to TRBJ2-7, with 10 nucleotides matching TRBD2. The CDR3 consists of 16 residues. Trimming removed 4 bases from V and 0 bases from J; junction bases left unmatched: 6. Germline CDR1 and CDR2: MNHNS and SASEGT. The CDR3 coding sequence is TGTGCCAGCAGTGGCTGGACTAGCGGTGCCTCCTACGAGCAGTACTTC. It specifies CASSGWTSGASYEQYF.

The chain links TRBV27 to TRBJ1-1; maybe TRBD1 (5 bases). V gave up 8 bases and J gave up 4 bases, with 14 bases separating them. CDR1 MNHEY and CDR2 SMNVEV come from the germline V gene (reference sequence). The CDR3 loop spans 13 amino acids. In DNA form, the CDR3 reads TGTGCCAGCGGGGGGGTATTCGCCACTGAAGCTTTCTTT. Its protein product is CASGGVFATEAFF.

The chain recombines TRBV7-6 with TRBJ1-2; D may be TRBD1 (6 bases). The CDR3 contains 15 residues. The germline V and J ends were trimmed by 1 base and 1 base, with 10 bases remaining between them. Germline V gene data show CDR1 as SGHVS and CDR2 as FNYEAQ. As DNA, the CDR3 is TGTGCCAGCAGCTTAGGAGGGGGTTTTAACTATGGCTACACCTTC. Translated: CASSLGGGFNYGYTF. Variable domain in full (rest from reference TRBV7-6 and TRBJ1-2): GAGVSQSPRYKVTKRGQDVALRCDPISGHVSLYWYRQALGQGPEFLTYFNYEAQQDKSGLPNDRFSAERPEGSISTLTIQRTEQRDSAMYRCASSLGGGFNYGYTFGSGTRLTVV.

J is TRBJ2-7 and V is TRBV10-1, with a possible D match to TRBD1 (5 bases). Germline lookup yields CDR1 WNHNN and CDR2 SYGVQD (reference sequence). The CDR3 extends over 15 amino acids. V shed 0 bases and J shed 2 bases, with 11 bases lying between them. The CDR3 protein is CASSESTDYTYEQYF. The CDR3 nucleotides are TGCGCCAGCAGTGAGTCGACAGATTATACCTACGAGCAGTACTTC.

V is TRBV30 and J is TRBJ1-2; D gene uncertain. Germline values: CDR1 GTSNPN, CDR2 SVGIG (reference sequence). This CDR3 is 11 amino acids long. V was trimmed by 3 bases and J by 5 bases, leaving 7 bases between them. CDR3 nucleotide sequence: TGTGCCTGGAGCTCACTTTATGGCTACACCTTC. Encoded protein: CAWSSLYGYTF.

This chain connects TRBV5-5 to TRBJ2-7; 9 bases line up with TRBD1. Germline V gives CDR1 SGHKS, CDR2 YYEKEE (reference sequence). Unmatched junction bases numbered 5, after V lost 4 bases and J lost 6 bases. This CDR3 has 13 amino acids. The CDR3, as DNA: TGTGCCAGCAGCCGACAGGGGGTTGGCGAGCAGTACTTC. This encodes CASSRQGVGEQYF.

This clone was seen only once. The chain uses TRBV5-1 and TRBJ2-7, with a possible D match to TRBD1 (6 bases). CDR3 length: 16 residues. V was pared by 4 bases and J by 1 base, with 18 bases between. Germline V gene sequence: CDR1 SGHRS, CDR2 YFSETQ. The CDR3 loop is CASSLWPGQRSYEQYF. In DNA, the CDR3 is TGCGCCAGCAGCCTGTGGCCAGGACAGCGTTCCTACGAGCAGTACTTC.

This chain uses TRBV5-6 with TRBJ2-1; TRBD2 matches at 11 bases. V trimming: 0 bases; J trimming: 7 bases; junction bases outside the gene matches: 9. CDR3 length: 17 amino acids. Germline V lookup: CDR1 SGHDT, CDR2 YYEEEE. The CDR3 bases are TGTGCCAGCAGCTTGGCCTCAAGGGCTAGCGGGAGGAATGAGCAGTTCTTC. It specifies CASSLASRASGRNEQFF.

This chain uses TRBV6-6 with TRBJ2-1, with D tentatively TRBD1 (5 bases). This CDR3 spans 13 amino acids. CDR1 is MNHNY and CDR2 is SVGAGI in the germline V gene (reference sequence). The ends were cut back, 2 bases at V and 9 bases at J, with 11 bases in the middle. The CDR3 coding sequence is TGTGCCAGCAGTTACGGTAGGGGCGCTGAGCAGTTCTTC. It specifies CASSYGRGAEQFF.

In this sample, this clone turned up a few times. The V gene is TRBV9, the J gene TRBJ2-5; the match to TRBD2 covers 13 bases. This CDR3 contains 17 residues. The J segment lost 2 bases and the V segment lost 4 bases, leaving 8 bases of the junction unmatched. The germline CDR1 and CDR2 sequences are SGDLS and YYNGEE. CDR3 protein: CASSPRQGLAGQETQYF. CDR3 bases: TGTGCCAGCAGCCCCAGGCAGGGACTAGCGGGGCAAGAGACCCAGTACTTC.